This entry describes one TCR beta chain. This receptor's antigen is unknown. There are no base qualities to consult, and no much larger clone falls within one base. The data are from a study of blood T cell repertoires in COVID-19 (dated by TCRdb to about 2020). As for the study more broadly: Samples covering the acute and convalescent phases of COVID-19 were provided by collaborators in the United States, Italy and Spain. Sample metadata almost always included a de-identified subject ID, COVID-19 status, age in years and sex. Where available, HLA class I and class II types were taken from metadata supplied by the sample provider and were not determined by assay-based typing. The material from the prospective study consisted of cDNA or gDNA derived from T cells, B-cell-depleted T cells, or PBMCs. The dataset comprised deeply sampled blood TCRbeta repertoires from subjects exposed to, actively infected with, or recovered from COVID-19. The samples were drawn from the first 160 participants of the ongoing ImmuneRACE study and from over a thousand subjects provided by 6 global collaborators. The repertoires were released in a freely available public database intended as a resource for research on the immune response to SARS-CoV-2.

TCRbeta CDR3 regions were amplified from genomic DNA by means of the immunoSEQ Assay, a bias-controlled multiplex PCR. For the original study's pipeline: The number of nucleated cells in each sample was estimated by amplification of reference gene primers within the assay. Sequence reads were collapsed and filtered to measure the absolute abundance of every unique TCRbeta CDR3 rearrangement. Productive Simpson clonality was computed per sample as the square root of Simpson's diversity index over productive rearrangements. TCRdb retrieved this table from immuneACCESS and kept in-frame rearrangements only. Not all clones are present; in checked studies, unresolved V genes account for under half, and no reason is known for the remainder. V, J and clone size reflect that table, while D and trimming were determined from the DNA. The table for this sample lists hundreds of thousands of clones; approximately 90% of them were counted only once. The ten top clones hold more than 0.25% of the sample.

Each collaborating institution followed its own protocols to collect whole blood in K2EDTA tubes. For TCRbeta analysis, collaborators shipped samples as frozen whole blood, isolated PBMCs, or DNA extracted from either of those sample types. The germline V gene (reference sequence) supplies CDR1 LNHDA and CDR2 SQIVND. From cysteine to phenylalanine, the CDR3 is 13 amino acids long. CDR3 DNA only is kept here, 39 bases in frame from base 1. The V end loses 7 bases and the J end loses 6 bases, and a stretch of 16 bases separates them. The paper's findings and limits, for the study overall: The quantity of clinical and demographic metadata differed by source and by participant and was supplied without curation.

The clonotype originates from a woman younger than 35 with acute or convalescent COVID-19. The rearranged segments are TRBV19 and TRBJ2-7; no D segment can be confidently identified. The sequencing input was peripheral blood. This receptor has the CDR3 CASKNSRQAEQYF. The DNA sequence is as follows: TGTGCCAGTAAGAATAGTAGGCAGGCCGAGCAGTACTTC.